Presented here are 27 T cell receptor beta chains from one specimen sequenced in a study of Graves' ophthalmopathy and Graves' hyperthyroidism. TCR beta CDR3 regions were amplified from RNA transcripts. Following a first-round RT-PCR that used HTBI primers, a second-round multiplex PCR was carried out. A single record per CDR3 protein comes from TCRdb applying MiXCR to the multiplex PCR reads. This sample carries 300,000 or so distinct CDR3 sequences, roughly a sixth of them seen once, and the ten largest clones take 9% to 15%. Input material: peripheral blood. Every receptor here comes from an adult man with Graves' ophthalmopathy.

The chain employs TRBV18 and TRBJ1-5, with 7 bases lining up with TRBD1. Germline V gene lookup returns CDR1 KGHSH and CDR2 LQKENI. The CDR3 totals 15 residues. V gave up 5 bases and J gave up 2 bases; unmatched junction bases: 6. The CDR3 reads CASSKGAVGNQPQHF. DNA for the CDR3: TGTGCCAGCTCAAAGGGGGCAGTCGGCAATCAGCCCCAGCATTTT.

The chain carries TRBV7-2 and TRBJ2-5, with D hard to call. Between the trimmed V and J ends, which lost 2 bases and 2 bases, there was a span of 12 bases. This CDR3 spans 15 amino acids. CDR1 and CDR2 (germline): SGHTA, FQGNSA. The CDR3 loop reads CASSLMAVSQETQYF. CDR3 coding DNA: TGTGCCAGCAGCTTAATGGCAGTTTCTCAAGAGACCCAGTACTTC. The variable domain in full, with the rest retrieved from reference TRBV7-2 and TRBJ2-5, is GAGVSQSPSNKVTEKGKDVELRCDPISGHTALYWYRQSLGQGLEFLIYFQGNSAPDKSGLPSDRFSAERTGGSVSTLTIQRTQQEDSAVYLCASSLMAVSQETQYFGPGTRLLVL.

V gene TRBV10-1 combines with J gene TRBJ1-2, with a tentative D call TRBD1 (6 bases). The CDR3 consists of 13 residues. The germline gives CDR1 WNHNN, CDR2 SYGVQD (reference sequence). Between the trimmed V and J ends, which lost 4 bases and 6 bases, there was a span of 12 bases. This CDR3 reads CASSAQGADGYTF. The CDR3 nucleotides are TGCGCCAGCAGTGCACAGGGAGCGGATGGCTACACCTTC.

This clonotype showed up just once. J is TRBJ1-1 and V is TRBV6-4, with no clear D. Germline CDR1 and CDR2: MRHNA and SNTAGT. Trimming left V 2 bases short and J 4 bases short, with 11 bases between. CDR3 length: 14 amino acids. The CDR3 DNA reads as TGTGCCAGCAGTGACACCGATTTGGGCACTGAAGCTTTCTTT. This translates into CASSDTDLGTEAFF.

This clonotype showed up just a few times. J is TRBJ2-7 and V is TRBV28; 8 nucleotides agree with TRBD1. The DNA end is more similar to TRBJ2-1, so the J call may be wrong. This CDR3 is built from 14 residues. Germline lookup yields CDR1 MDHEN and CDR2 SYDVKM. CDR3 DNA sequence: TGTGCCAGCAGTACCGTGACAGGGGTCTGGGAGCAGTTCTTC. Its protein is CASSTVTGVWEQFF.

This clonotype was counted only a few times. The V gene is TRBV6-1, the J gene TRBJ2-2; D remains unclear. From germline, CDR1 is MNHNS and CDR2 SASEGT. This CDR3 region has 10 residues. V was cut by 8 bases and J by 8 bases, with 6 bases left in between. This chain's CDR3 is CASGVGELFF. The CDR3, as DNA: TGTGCCAGCGGGGTTGGGGAGCTGTTTTTT.

This clonotype has a count of ten or more. The chain uses TRBV20-1 and TRBJ2-2; TRBD1 might be the D (5 bases). The CDR3 runs to 18 residues. The V end was cut by 0 bases, the J end by 0 bases, with 17 bases between. Germline V gives CDR1 DFQATT, CDR2 SNEGSKA (reference sequence). The CDR3 nucleotides are TGCAGTGCTAGAGATCAAAGGGGAAGCGTAACGAACACCGGGGAGCTGTTTTTT. This codes for CSARDQRGSVTNTGELFF.

The table lists this clonotype with many counts. This sequence joins TRBV7-2 and TRBJ2-7; D is undetermined. The CDR3 has 12 amino acids. Deletions cut 2 bases from V and 3 bases from J, with 5 bases between. The germline V gene has CDR1 SGHTA and CDR2 FQGNSA. Here the CDR3 DNA reads TGTGCCAGCAGCTTATCCGACTACGAGCAGTACTTC. This encodes CASSLSDYEQYF.

At least ten counts were recorded for this clonotype. The chain recombines TRBV7-8 with TRBJ2-5; D might be TRBD1 (6 bases). Between the trimmed V and J ends, which lost 4 bases and 3 bases, there was a span of 12 bases. This CDR3 region has 14 residues. Germline CDR1 reads SGHVS; CDR2 reads FQNEAQ. Here the CDR3 reads CASSSTGLKETQYF. For the CDR3, the DNA is TGTGCCAGCAGCTCTACAGGGTTAAAAGAGACCCAGTACTTC.

In this sample, this clonotype turned up many times. This chain joins TRBV6-1 and TRBJ2-5; D might be TRBD1 (6 bases). CDR3 size: 11 residues. CDR1 MNHNS and CDR2 SASEGT come from the germline V gene. Trimming cost V 8 bases and J 3 bases, with 7 bases left between them. CDR3 in amino acids: CASHREETQYF. The DNA for the CDR3 is TGTGCCAGCCACAGGGAAGAGACCCAGTACTTC.

This clonotype was seen at least ten times. The J gene is TRBJ2-7, the V gene TRBV6-2 or TRBV6-3; possible D gene TRBD1, 6 bases. The CDR3 length is 15 residues. V dropped 2 bases and J dropped 2 bases, with 13 bases sitting between them. Germline-derived CDR1 and CDR2 are MNHEY and SVGEGT. The DNA for the CDR3 is TGTGCCAGCAGTTACGACTGGGGGCAAACCTACGAGCAGTACTTC. This translates into CASSYDWGQTYEQYF.

This clonotype is a singleton in its sample. The V and J genes are TRBV6-1 and TRBJ1-2; TRBD1 is a possible D gene (6 bases). V was pared by 11 bases and J by 4 bases, with 14 bases between. The CDR3 runs to 12 residues. The germline CDR1 and CDR2 sequences are MNHNS and SASEGT. The CDR3: CAGLGGGYGYTF. CDR3 nucleotides: TGTGCCGGACTAGGGGGGGGCTATGGCTACACCTTC.

At least ten counts were recorded for this clonotype. This chain joins TRBV12-3 or TRBV12-4 and TRBJ1-5; D gene unclear. This CDR3 region has 13 residues. Trimming shortened V by 7 bases and J by 0 bases, and 7 bases separated the two germline ends. CDR3 sequence reads: CASNRDSNQPQHF. The CDR3 nucleotides are TGTGCCAGCAACCGAGATAGCAATCAGCCCCAGCATTTT.

This clonotype was observed a few times. This sequence joins TRBV6-1 and TRBJ2-7; weak D call: TRBD1 (6 bases). The germline V and J ends were trimmed by 4 bases and 2 bases, with 12 bases remaining between them. The CDR3 runs to 14 residues. Germline V gives CDR1 MNHNS, CDR2 SASEGT. The CDR3 DNA sequence: TGTGCCAGCAGTGCGACGGGACAAACCTACGAGCAGTACTTC. Amino acids: CASSATGQTYEQYF.

This clonotype has only a few counts. The CDR3 DNA reads TGTGCCAGCAGCTCCTGGAGGAGGGAAGAGACCCAGTACTTC. This encodes CASSSWRREETQYF. This chain uses TRBV7-2 with TRBJ2-5, with a possible D match to TRBD2 (6 bases). Deletions cut 4 bases from V and 3 bases from J, with 12 bases between. CDR3 length: 14 amino acids. Germline CDR1 and CDR2: SGHTA and FQGNSA. The variable domain in full, completed from reference TRBV7-2 and TRBJ2-5, reads GAGVSQSPSNKVTEKGKDVELRCDPISGHTALYWYRQSLGQGLEFLIYFQGNSAPDKSGLPSDRFSAERTGGSVSTLTIQRTQQEDSAVYLCASSSWRREETQYFGPGTRLLVL.

Many counts were recorded for this clonotype. The chain recombines TRBV2 with TRBJ2-7; weak D call: TRBD1 (6 bases). Germline assignment: CDR1 SNHLY and CDR2 FYNNEI. Trimming removed 6 bases at V and 4 bases at J, with 16 bases between. This CDR3 region has 14 residues. The CDR3 DNA reads TGTGCCAGCAGGAGGGACCTGAGGGGGTACGAGCAGTACTTC. Translating it yields CASRRDLRGYEQYF. Filled out from reference TRBV2 and TRBJ2-7, the complete variable domain reads EPEVTQTPSHQVTQMGQEVILRCVPISNHLYFYWYRQILGQKVEFLVSFYNNEISEKSEIFDDQFSVERPDGSNFTLKIRSTKLEDSAMYFCASRRDLRGYEQYFGPGTRLTVT.

This clonotype occurred many times. The chain carries TRBV6-1 and TRBJ1-5; TRBD1 is a possible D gene (6 bases). The length of the CDR3 is 17 residues. Germline assignment: CDR1 MNHNS and CDR2 SASEGT. V was clipped by 6 bases and J by 0 bases, with 18 bases between them. CDR3 sequence reads: CASSPAEGGNSNQPQHF. The CDR3 coding sequence is TGTGCCAGCAGCCCGGCCGAGGGGGGAAATAGCAATCAGCCCCAGCATTTT.

Written as DNA, the CDR3 is TGTGCCAGCACCGGACAGGGGGCCCCCTCCTACGAGCAGTACTTC. This translates into CASTGQGAPSYEQYF. The rearrangement links TRBV2 to TRBJ2-7; 11 bases are a match to TRBD1. J was trimmed by 0 bases and V by 7 bases; bases with no gene match: 5. The germline V gene encodes CDR1 SNHLY and CDR2 FYNNEI. This CDR3 region has 15 residues.

This clonotype was recorded many times. The chain is built from TRBV6-1 and TRBJ2-7; no clear D gene. V was shortened by 4 bases and J by 5 bases, with 15 bases between the two germline ends. CDR3 length: 14 residues. Germline values: CDR1 MNHNS, CDR2 SASEGT. The CDR3 reads CASSVTTQVNEQYF. DNA of the CDR3: TGTGCCAGCAGTGTCACCACCCAGGTCAACGAGCAGTACTTC.

In this sample, this clonotype turned up many times. V gene TRBV6-1 combines with J gene TRBJ2-2, with a tentative D call TRBD2 (5 bases). This CDR3 is 14 amino acids long. From germline, CDR1 is MNHNS and CDR2 SASEGT. Trimming removed 7 bases from V and 7 bases from J, with 16 bases in between. The CDR3 protein is CASNWKEGGGELFF. Here the CDR3 DNA reads TGTGCCAGCAACTGGAAGGAAGGAGGCGGGGAGCTGTTTTTT.

There are a few counts of this clonotype. The chain joins TRBV28 to TRBJ2-7; 7 bases fit TRBD1. This CDR3 spans 15 amino acids. V was pared by 5 bases and J by 2 bases, with 9 bases of the junction left unmatched. Per germline, CDR1 MDHEN and CDR2 SYDVKM. CDR3 in DNA: TGTGCCAGCAGTAGATACTGGACAGGAACCTACGAGCAGTACTTC. Its translation: CASSRYWTGTYEQYF.

At least ten counts were recorded for this clonotype. The chain carries TRBV20-1 and TRBJ2-7; no reliable D call. Trimming left V 1 base short and J 0 bases short, with 10 bases between. The CDR3 covers 14 residues. CDR1 and CDR2 (germline): DFQATT, SNEGSKA (reference sequence). The CDR3 protein is CSARAPERSYEQYF. Written as DNA, the CDR3 is TGCAGTGCTAGAGCACCAGAACGCTCCTACGAGCAGTACTTC.

In its sample, this clonotype was seen many times. The chain joins TRBV6-1 to TRBJ1-5, with 9 bases lining up with TRBD1. The CDR3 runs to 14 residues. V was clipped by 6 bases and J by 7 bases; unmatched bases: 7. Germline values: CDR1 MNHNS, CDR2 SASEGT. DNA for the CDR3: TGTGCCAGCAGGAGGACAGGGGCCGGGCAGCCCCAGCATTTT. Amino acid sequence: CASRRTGAGQPQHF.

This clonotype was counted many times. The V and J genes are TRBV6-5 and TRBJ1-2; D gene ambiguous. V was trimmed by 4 bases and J by 1 base, leaving 13 bases between them. Germline V gene data show CDR1 as MNHEY and CDR2 as SVGAGI. The length of the CDR3 is 15 residues. The CDR3: CASSLGRTRNYGYTF. Here the CDR3 DNA reads TGTGCCAGCAGTTTAGGACGAACCCGTAACTATGGCTACACCTTC.

In its sample, this clonotype was seen many times. The chain links TRBV12-3 or TRBV12-4 to TRBJ1-6; D uncertain. V lost 8 bases and J lost 9, with 14 bases in between. This CDR3 is 13 amino acids long. The chain's CDR3 is CASCSSQGSPLHF. In nucleotides, the CDR3 is TGTGCCAGCTGCTCCTCCCAAGGTTCACCCCTCCACTTT.

This clonotype was counted at least ten times. This rearrangement joins TRBV13 to TRBJ1-2; tentatively, D is TRBD1 (6 bases). Germline-derived CDR1 and CDR2 are PRHDT and FYEKMQ (reference sequence). V was trimmed by 5 bases and J by 3 bases, leaving 19 bases between them. The CDR3 length is 16 residues. The CDR3: CASSPRRGGPDYGYTF. The CDR3 DNA reads TGTGCCAGCAGCCCCCGGCGAGGGGGACCCGACTATGGCTACACCTTC.

This clonotype was seen ten or more times. The chain couples TRBV24-1 to TRBJ2-2; D is possibly TRBD1 or TRBD2 (5 bases each). Germline V lookup: CDR1 KGHDR, CDR2 SFDVKD. Trimming stripped 6 bases from V and 2 bases from J, with 15 bases between. The CDR3 covers 16 residues. The CDR3 loop reads CATSNGEGLNTGELFF. For the CDR3, the DNA is TGTGCCACCAGTAACGGAGAGGGGTTAAACACCGGGGAGCTGTTTTTT.